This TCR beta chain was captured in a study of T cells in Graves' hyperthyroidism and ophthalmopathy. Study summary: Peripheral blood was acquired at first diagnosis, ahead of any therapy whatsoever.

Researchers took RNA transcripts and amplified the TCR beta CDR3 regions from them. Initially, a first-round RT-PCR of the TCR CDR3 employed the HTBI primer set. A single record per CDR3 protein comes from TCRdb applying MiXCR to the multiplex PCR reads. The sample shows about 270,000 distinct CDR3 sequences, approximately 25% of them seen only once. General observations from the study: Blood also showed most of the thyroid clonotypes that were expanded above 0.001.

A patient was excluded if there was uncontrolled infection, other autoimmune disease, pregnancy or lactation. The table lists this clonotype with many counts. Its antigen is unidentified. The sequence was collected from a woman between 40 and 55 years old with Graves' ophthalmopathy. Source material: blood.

The CDR3 DNA is TGTGCCAGCAGCCCGCCGGGACTTGGAACCTACGAGCAGTACTTC. Protein sequence: CASSPPGLGTYEQYF. The chain recombines TRBV3-1 with TRBJ2-7; D might be TRBD2 (6 bases). The V end lost 4 bases, the J end lost 2 bases, and 15 bases lay between the germline ends. The CDR3 loop spans 15 amino acids. The germline V gene has CDR1 LGHDT and CDR2 YNNKEL (reference sequence).